Here is one T cell receptor (beta chain) with its context. The data were obtained in a study of blood T cell repertoires in COVID-19. In the study overall: Samples taken during acute and convalescent COVID-19 were collected in the United States, Italy and Spain. Sample material is recorded as cDNA or gDNA derived from T cells, B-cell-depleted T cells, or PBMCs.

In the source study's methods: Estimates of nucleated cell counts were drawn from the amplification of reference gene primers. Generated by immunoSEQ multiplex PCR, the TCRdb table keeps only in-frame clones and is missing some. V, J and clone size derive from that table, while D and trimming were established from the DNA sequence. The sample holds 90,000 to 150,000 clones, 75% to 80% seen once. Per germline, CDR1 MGHRA and CDR2 YSYEKL. V lost 1 base and J lost 3; bases outside the gene matches: 6. CDR3 length: 15 amino acids. The sample taken for sequencing was peripheral blood. The J gene is TRBJ2-7, the V gene TRBV4-1; 7 bases map to TRBD1. The receptor was isolated from a human donor in a cohort sampled during active COVID-19. CDR3 region: CASSQVDRDGYEQYF. The CDR3 DNA sequence: TGCGCCAGCAGCCAAGTCGACAGGGATGGCTACGAGCAGTACTTC.